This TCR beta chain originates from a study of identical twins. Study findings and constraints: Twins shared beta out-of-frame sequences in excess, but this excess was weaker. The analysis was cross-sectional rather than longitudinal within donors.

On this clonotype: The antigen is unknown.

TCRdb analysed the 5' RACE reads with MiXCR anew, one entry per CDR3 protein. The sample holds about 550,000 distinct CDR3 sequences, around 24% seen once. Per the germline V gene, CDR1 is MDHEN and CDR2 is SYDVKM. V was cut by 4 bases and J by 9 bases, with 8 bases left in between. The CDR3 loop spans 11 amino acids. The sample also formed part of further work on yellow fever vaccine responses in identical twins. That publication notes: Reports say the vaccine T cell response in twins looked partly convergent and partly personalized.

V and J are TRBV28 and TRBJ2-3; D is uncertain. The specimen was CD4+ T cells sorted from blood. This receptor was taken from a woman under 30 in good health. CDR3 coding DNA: TGTGCCAGCAGTTCCACGTGGACGCAGTATTTT. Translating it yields CASSSTWTQYF.